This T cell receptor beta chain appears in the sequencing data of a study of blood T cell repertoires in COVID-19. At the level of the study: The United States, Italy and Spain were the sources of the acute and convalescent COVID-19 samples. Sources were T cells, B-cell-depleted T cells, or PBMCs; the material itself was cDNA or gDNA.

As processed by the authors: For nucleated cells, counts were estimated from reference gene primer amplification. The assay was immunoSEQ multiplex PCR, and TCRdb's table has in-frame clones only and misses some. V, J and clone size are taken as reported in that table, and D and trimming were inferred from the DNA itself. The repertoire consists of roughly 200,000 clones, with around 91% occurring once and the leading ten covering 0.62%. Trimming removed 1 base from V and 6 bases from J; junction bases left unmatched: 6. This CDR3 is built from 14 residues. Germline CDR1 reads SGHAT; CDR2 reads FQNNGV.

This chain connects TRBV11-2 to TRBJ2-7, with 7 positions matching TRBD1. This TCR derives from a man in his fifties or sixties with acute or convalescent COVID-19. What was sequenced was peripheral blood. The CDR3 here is CASSLAGQYLEQYF. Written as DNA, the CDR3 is TGTGCCAGCAGCTTAGCGGGACAGTACCTCGAGCAGTACTTC.